These T cell receptor beta chains were read from a single sample in a study of shared clonotypes between healthy human individuals. TCRdb's copy holds only in-frame clones and misses some; the assay was immunoSEQ multiplex PCR. The sample shows some 2.4 million clones, approximately 93% of them seen only once. The sample was naive CD4+ T cells from PBMCs. The receptors were sampled from a man between 18 and 35 years old in good health. Some clones in this sample may be carry-over from other donors' samples. Both conserved end residues are part of each CDR3. A D gene is named only where the DNA matches it firmly. Not every row has a clone size; where given, it reads once, few, many or a size class.

j_gene,d_gene,abundance,v_gene,CDR3nt,CDR3aa
TRBJ2-5,TRBD2,.,TRBV27,TGTGCCAGCAGTTCCGGACCGGGACTAGCGATGCAAGAGACCCAGTACTTC,CASSSGPGLAMQETQYF
TRBJ2-5,TRBD2,.,TRBV6-5,TGTGCCAGCAGTTTCGCGTATAGCGGGGCCCAAGAGACCCAGTACTTC,CASSFAYSGAQETQYF
TRBJ2-4,.,.,TRBV7-4,TGTGCCAGCAGCTTAGCCAGTGCCAAAAACATTCAGTACTTC,CASSLASAKNIQYF
TRBJ2-7,.,.,TRBV7-9,TGTGCCAGCGGAGAGGGCCTAACTTACGAGCAGTACTTC,CASGEGLTYEQYF
TRBJ2-5,TRBD2,.,TRBV28,TGTGCCAGCAGTACGCCAGCGGGACTACTTCAGGAGACCCAGTACTTC,CASSTPAGLLQETQYF
TRBJ2-7,.,.,TRBV19,TGTGCCAGTAGTTTGGTGGCAGGGGAGGACGAGCAGTACTTC,CASSLVAGEDEQYF
TRBJ2-5,.,.,TRBV29-1,TGCAGCGTTGCCCCCAGCGGCCAAGAGACCCAGTACTTC,CSVAPSGQETQYF
TRBJ1-3,TRBD1,.,TRBV5-1,TGCGCCAGCAGCTCCGACAGGGGGACTGGAAACACCATATATTTT,CASSSDRGTGNTIYF
TRBJ2-2,.,.,TRBV7-3,TGTGCCAGCAGCAAAACCCCTAATTTGGACACCGGGGAGCTGTTTTTT,CASSKTPNLDTGELFF
TRBJ2-3,.,.,TRBV29-1,TGCAGCGTTGATGCCCACACAGATACGCAGTATTTT,CSVDAHTDTQYF
TRBJ2-2,TRBD1,.,TRBV7-9,TGTGCCAGCAGCTTAGTACAGGGGGGAGCCCCCGCGAACACCGGGGAGCTGTTTTTT,CASSLVQGGAPANTGELFF
TRBJ1-1,.,few,TRBV9,TGTGCCAGCAGCGTAGTCGGTTCCATGAACACTGAAGCTTTCTTT,CASSVVGSMNTEAFF
TRBJ2-3,.,.,TRBV5-1,TGCGCCAGCAGCTTTAGCGGAAGGGAAGATACGCAGTATTTT,CASSFSGREDTQYF
TRBJ2-5,TRBD2,.,TRBV5-4,TGTGCCAGCAGGTCAGAAGCGGGAGACGCACGAGAGACCCAGTACTTC,CASRSEAGDARETQYF
TRBJ2-5,TRBD1,.,TRBV4-1,TGCGCCAGCAGCCAAGGTCCAGGACAGGGGAAGACCCAGTACTTC,CASSQGPGQGKTQYF
TRBJ1-2,.,.,TRBV20-1,TGCAGTGCTAGGGCAGGATTTGGCTACACCTTC,CSARAGFGYTF
TRBJ1-1,.,.,TRBV19,TGTGCCAGTAGTACTGAACTGAACACTGAAGCTTTCTTT,CASSTELNTEAFF